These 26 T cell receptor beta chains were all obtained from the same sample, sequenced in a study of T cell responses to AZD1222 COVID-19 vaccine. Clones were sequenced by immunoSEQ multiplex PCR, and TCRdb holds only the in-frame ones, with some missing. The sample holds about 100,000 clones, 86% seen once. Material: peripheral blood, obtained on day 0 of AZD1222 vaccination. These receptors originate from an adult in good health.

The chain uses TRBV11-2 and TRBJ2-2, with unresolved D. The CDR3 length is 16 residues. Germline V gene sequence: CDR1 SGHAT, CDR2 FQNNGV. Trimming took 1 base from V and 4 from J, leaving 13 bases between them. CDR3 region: CASSLAGPRTTGELFF. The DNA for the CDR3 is TGTGCCAGCAGCTTAGCGGGCCCGAGAACCACCGGGGAGCTGTTTTTT.

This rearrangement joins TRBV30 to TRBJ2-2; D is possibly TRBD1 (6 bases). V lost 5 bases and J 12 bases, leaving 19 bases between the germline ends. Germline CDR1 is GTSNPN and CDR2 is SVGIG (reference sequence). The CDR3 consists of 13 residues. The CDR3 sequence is CAWGMGQGAQLFF. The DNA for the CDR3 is TGTGCCTGGGGGATGGGACAAGGGGCCCAGCTGTTTTTT.

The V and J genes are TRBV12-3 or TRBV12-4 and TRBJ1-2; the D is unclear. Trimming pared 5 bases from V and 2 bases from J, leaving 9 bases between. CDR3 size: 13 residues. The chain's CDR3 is CASSRTANYGYTF. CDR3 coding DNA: TGTGCCAGCAGTCGGACGGCAAACTATGGCTACACCTTC.

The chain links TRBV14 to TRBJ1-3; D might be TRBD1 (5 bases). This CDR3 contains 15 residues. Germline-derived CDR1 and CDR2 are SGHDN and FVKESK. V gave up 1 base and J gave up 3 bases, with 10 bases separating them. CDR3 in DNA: TGTGCCAGCAGCCAAGCAAGGGGCAGTGGAAACACCATATATTTT. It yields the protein CASSQARGSGNTIYF.

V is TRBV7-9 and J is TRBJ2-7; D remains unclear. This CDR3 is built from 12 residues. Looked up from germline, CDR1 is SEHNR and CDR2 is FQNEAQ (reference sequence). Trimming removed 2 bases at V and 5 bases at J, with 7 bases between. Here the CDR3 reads CASSLSLDEQYF. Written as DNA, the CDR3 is TGTGCCAGCAGCTTATCCTTGGACGAGCAGTACTTC. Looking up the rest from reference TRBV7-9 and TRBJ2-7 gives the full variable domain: DTGVSQNPRHKITKRGQNVTFRCDPISEHNRLYWYRQTLGQGPEFLTYFQNEAQLEKSRLLSDRFSAERPKGSFSTLEIQRTEQGDSAMYLCASSLSLDEQYFGPGTRLTVT.

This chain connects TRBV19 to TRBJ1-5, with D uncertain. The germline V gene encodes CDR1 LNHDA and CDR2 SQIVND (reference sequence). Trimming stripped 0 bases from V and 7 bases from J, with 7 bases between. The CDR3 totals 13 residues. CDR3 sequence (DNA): TGTGCCAGTAGTATAGATCTATTACAGCCCCAGCATTTT. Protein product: CASSIDLLQPQHF.

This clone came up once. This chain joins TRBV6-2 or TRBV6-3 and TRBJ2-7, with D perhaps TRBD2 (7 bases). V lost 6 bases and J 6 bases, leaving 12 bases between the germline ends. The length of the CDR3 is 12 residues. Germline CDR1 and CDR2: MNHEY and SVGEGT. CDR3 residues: CASSLGGGEQYF. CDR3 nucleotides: TGTGCCAGCAGCCTGGGAGGGGGCGAGCAGTACTTC.

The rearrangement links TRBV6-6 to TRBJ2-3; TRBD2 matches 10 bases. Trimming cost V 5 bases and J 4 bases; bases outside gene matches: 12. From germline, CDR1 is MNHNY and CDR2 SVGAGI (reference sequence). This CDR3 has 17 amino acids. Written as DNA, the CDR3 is TGTGCCAGCAGTCAGGCCAAGAGCGGGAGGGGAGCAGATACGCAGTATTTT. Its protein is CASSQAKSGRGADTQYF.

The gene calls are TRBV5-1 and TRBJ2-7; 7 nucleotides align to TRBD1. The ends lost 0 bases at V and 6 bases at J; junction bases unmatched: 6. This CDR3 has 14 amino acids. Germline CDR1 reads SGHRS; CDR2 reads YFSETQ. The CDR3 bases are TGCGCCAGCAGCTTGGGACAGGGTGGTGGCGAGCAGTACTTC. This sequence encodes CASSLGQGGGEQYF. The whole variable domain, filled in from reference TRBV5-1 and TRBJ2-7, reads KAGVTQTPRYLIKTRGQQVTLSCSPISGHRSVSWYQQTPGQGLQFLFEYFSETQRNKGNFPGRFSGRQFSNSRSEMNVSTLELGDSALYLCASSLGQGGGEQYFGPGTRLTVT.

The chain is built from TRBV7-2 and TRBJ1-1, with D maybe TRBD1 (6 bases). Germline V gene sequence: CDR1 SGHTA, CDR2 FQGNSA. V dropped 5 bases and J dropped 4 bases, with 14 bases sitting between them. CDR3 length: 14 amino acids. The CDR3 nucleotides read TGTGCCAGCAGCATGGAACAGGGACCCACTGAAGCTTTCTTT. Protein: CASSMEQGPTEAFF.

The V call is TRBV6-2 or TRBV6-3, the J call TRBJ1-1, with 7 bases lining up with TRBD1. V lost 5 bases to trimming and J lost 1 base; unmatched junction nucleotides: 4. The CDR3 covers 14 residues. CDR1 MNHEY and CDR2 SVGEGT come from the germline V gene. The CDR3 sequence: CASSQNRGNTEAFF. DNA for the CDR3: TGTGCCAGCAGTCAAAACAGGGGGAACACTGAAGCTTTCTTT.

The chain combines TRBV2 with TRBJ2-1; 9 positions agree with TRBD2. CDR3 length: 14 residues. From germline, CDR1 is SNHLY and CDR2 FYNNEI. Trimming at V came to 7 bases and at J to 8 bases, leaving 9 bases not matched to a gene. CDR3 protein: CASNAGGPIDEQFF. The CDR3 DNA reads TGTGCCAGCAACGCGGGAGGGCCGATTGATGAGCAGTTCTTC.

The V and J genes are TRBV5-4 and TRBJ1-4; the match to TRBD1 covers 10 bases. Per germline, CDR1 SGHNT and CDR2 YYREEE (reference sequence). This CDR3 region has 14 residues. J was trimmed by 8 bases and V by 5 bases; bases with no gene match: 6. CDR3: CASSRQGADEKLFF. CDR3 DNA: TGTGCCAGCAGTCGACAGGGGGCAGACGAAAAACTGTTTTTT.

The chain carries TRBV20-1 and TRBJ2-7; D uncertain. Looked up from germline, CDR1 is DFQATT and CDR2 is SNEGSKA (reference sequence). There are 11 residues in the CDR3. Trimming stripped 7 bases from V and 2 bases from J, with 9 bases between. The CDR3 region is CSGESTYEQYF. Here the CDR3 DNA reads TGCAGTGGAGAGTCTACCTACGAGCAGTACTTC.

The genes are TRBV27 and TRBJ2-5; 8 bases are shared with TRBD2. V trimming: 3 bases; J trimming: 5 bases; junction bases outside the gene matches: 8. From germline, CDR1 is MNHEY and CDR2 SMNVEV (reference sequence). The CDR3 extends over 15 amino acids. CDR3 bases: TGTGCCAGCAGTTTCGGGACTAGGGTAGGGGAGACCCAGTACTTC. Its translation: CASSFGTRVGETQYF.

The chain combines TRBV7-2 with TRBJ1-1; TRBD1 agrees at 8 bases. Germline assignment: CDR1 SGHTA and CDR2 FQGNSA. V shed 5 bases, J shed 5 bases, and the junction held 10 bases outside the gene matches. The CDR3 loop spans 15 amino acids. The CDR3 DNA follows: TGTGCCAGCAGCCCCCCCGGAGACAGGGGAACTGAAGCTTTCTTT. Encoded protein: CASSPPGDRGTEAFF.

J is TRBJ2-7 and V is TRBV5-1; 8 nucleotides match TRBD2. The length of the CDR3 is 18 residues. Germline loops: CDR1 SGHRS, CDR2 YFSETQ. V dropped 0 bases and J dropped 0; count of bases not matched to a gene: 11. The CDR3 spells CASSLGAPSGSSSYEQYF. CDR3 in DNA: TGCGCCAGCAGCTTGGGTGCTCCTAGCGGGTCTAGCTCCTACGAGCAGTACTTC.

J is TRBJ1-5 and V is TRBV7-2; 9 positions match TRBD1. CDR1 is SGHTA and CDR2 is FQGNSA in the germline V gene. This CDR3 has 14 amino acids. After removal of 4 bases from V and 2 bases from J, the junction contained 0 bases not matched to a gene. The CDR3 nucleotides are TGTGCCAGCAGCTGGGACAGGGGCAATCAGCCCCAGCATTTT. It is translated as CASSWDRGNQPQHF.

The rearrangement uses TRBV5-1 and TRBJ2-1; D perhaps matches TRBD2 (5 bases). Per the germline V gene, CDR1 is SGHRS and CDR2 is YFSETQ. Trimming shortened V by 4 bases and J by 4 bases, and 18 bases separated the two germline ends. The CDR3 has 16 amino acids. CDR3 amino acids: CASSTEIGGPYNEQFF. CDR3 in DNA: TGCGCCAGCAGCACGGAGATTGGCGGGCCTTACAATGAGCAGTTCTTC. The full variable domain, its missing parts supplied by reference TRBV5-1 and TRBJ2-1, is KAGVTQTPRYLIKTRGQQVTLSCSPISGHRSVSWYQQTPGQGLQFLFEYFSETQRNKGNFPGRFSGRQFSNSRSEMNVSTLELGDSALYLCASSTEIGGPYNEQFFGPGTRLTVL.

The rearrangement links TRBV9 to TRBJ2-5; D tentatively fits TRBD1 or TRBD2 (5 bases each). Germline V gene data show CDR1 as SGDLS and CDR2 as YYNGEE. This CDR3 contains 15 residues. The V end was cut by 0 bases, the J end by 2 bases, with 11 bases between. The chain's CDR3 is CASSVGGAPQETQYF. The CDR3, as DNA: TGTGCCAGCAGCGTAGGAGGGGCACCACAAGAGACCCAGTACTTC.

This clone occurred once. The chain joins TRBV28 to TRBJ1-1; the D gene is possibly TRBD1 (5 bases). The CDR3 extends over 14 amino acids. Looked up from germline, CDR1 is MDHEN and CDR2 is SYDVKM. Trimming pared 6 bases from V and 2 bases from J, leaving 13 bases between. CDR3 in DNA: TGTGCCAGCAGCCCCCAGGGAGGTAACACTGAAGCTTTCTTT. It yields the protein CASSPQGGNTEAFF. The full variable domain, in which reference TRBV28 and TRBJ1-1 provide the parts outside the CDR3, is DVKVTQSSRYLVKRTGEKVFLECVQDMDHENMFWYRQDPGLGLRLIYFSYDVKMKEKGDIPEGYSVSREKKERFSLILESASTNQTSMYLCASSPQGGNTEAFFGQGTRLTVV.

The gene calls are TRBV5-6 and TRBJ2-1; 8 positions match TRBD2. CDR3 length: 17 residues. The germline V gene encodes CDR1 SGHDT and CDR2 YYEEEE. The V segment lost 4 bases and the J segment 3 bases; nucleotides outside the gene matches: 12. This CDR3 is CASSPRGLGQFYNEQFF. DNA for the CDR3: TGTGCCAGCAGCCCTAGGGGACTAGGGCAATTCTACAATGAGCAGTTCTTC.

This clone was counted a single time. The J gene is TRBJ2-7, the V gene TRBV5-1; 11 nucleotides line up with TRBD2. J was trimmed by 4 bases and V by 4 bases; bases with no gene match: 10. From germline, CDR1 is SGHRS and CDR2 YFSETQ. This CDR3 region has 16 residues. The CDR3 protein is CASSRIAGLAAYEQYF. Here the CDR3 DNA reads TGCGCCAGCAGCCGCATCGCGGGACTAGCGGCTTACGAGCAGTACTTC. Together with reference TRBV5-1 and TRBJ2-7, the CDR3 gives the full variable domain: KAGVTQTPRYLIKTRGQQVTLSCSPISGHRSVSWYQQTPGQGLQFLFEYFSETQRNKGNFPGRFSGRQFSNSRSEMNVSTLELGDSALYLCASSRIAGLAAYEQYFGPGTRLTVT.

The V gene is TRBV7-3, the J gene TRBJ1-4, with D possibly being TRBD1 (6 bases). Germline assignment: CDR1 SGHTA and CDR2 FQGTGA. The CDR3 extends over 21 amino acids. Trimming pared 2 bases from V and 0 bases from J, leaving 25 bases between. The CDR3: CASSLATTGPPADATNEKLFF. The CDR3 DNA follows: TGTGCCAGCAGCTTAGCTACGACAGGACCCCCGGCTGATGCAACTAATGAAAAACTGTTTTTT.

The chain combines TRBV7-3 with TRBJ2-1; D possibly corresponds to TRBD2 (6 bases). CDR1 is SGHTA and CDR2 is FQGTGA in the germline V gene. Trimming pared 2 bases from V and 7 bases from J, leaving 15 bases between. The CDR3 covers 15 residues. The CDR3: CASSLFGSAGNEQFF. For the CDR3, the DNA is TGTGCCAGCAGCTTATTTGGGTCGGCGGGGAATGAGCAGTTCTTC.

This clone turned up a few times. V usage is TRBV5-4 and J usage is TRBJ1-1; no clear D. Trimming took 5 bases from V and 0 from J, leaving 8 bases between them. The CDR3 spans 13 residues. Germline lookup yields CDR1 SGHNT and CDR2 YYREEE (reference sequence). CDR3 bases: TGTGCCAGCAGTCGACTAATGAACACTGAAGCTTTCTTT. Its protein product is CASSRLMNTEAFF.